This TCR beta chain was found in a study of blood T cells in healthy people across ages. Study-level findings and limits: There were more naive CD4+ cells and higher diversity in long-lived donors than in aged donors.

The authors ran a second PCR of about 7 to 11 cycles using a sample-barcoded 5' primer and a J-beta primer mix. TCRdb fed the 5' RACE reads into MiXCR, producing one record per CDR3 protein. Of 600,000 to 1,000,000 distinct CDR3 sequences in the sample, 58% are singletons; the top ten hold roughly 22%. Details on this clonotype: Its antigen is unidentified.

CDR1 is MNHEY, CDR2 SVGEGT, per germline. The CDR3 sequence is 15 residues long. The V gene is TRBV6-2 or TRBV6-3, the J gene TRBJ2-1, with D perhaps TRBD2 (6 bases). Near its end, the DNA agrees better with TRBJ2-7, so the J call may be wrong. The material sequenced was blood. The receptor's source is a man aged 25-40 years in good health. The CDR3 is CASSYDLLATNEQYF. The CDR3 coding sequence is TGTGCCAGCAGTTACGATCTCCTAGCGACGAATGAGCAGTACTTC.